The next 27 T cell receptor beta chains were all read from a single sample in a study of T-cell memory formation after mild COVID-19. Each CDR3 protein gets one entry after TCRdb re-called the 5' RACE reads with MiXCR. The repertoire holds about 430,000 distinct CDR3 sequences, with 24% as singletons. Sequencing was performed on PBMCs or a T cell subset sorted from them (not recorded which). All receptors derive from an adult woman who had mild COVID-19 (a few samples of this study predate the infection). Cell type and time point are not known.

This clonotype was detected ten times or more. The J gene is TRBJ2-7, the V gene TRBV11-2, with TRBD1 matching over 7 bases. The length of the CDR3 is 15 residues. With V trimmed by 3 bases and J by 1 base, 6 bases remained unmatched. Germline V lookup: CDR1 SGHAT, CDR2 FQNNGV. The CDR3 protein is CASSLAGTVSYEQYF. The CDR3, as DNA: TGTGCCAGCAGCTTGGCCGGGACAGTGTCCTACGAGCAGTACTTC.

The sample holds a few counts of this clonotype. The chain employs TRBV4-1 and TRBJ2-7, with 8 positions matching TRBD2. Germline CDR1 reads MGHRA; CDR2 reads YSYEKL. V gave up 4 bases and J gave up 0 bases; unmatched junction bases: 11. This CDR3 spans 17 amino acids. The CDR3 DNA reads TGCGCCAGCAGCCGGCCGAGTGGGGCGGGGGGCTCCTACGAGCAGTACTTC. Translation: CASSRPSGAGGSYEQYF.

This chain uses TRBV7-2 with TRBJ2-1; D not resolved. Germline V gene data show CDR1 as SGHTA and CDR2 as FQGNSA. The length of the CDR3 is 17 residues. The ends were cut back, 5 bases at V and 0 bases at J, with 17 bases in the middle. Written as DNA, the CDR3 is TGTGCCAGCAGCCTACCCCTAGGTAGAAGCTCCTACAATGAGCAGTTCTTC. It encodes CASSLPLGRSSYNEQFF.

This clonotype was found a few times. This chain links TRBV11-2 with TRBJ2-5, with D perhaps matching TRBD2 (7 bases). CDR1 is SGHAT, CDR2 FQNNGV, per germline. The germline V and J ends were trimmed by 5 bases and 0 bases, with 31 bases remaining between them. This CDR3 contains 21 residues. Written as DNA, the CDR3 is TGTGCCAGCAGCCGGAGGGGGGGGCAGGGCGAGAGTAGGGAGTACCAAGAGACCCAGTACTTC. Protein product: CASSRRGGQGESREYQETQYF.

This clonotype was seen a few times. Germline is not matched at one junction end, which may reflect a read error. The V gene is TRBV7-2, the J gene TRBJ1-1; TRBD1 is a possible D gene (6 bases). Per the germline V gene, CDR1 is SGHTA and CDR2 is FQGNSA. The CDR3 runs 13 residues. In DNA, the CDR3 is TGTGCCAGCACCTTAGGGGGGTTTGCTGAAGCTTTCTTT. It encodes CASTLGGFAEAFF.

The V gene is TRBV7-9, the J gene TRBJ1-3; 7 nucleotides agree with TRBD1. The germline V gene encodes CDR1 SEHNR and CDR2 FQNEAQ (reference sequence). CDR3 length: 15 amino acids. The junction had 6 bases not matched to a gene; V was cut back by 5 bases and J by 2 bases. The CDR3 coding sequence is TGTGCCAGCAGCACAGGGGATACTACTGGAAACACCATATATTTT. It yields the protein CASSTGDTTGNTIYF.

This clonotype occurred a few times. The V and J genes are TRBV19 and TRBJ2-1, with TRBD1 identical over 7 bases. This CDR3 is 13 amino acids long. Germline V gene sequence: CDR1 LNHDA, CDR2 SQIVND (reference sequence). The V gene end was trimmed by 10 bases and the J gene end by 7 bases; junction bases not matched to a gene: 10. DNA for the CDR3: TGTGCCACCAGGGGTAGGGGGCGGAATGAGCAGTTCTTC. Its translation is CATRGRGRNEQFF.

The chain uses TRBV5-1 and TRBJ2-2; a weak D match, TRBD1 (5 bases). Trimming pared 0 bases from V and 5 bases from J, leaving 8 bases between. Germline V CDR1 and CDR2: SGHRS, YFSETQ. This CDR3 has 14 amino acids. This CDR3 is CASSLADTTGELFF. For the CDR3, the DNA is TGCGCCAGCAGCTTGGCGGACACAACCGGGGAGCTGTTTTTT.

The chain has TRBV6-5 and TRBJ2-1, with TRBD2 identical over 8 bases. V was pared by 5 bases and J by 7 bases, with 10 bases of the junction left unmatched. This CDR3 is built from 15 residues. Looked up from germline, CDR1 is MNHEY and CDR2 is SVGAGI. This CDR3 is CASSPFSGTRNEQFF. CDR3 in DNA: TGTGCCAGCAGTCCATTTAGCGGGACACGGAATGAGCAGTTCTTC.

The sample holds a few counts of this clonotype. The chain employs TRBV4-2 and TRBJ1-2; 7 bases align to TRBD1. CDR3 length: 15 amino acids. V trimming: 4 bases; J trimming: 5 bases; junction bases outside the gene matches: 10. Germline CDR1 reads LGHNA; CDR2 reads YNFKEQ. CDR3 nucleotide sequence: TGTGCCAGCAGCCGAGACATGGGACAGAAATATGGCTACACCTTC. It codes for CASSRDMGQKYGYTF.

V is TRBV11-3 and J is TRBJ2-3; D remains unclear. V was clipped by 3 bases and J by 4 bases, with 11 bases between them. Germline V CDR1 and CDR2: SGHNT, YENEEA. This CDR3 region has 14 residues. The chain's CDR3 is CASSFQKVADTQYF. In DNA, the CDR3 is TGTGCCAGCAGCTTCCAAAAAGTAGCAGATACGCAGTATTTT.

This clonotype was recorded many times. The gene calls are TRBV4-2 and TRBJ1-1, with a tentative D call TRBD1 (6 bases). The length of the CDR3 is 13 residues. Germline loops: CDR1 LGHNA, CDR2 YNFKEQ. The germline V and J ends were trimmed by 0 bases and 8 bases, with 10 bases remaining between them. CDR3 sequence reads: CASSQEGGGEAFF. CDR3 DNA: TGTGCCAGCAGCCAAGAGGGAGGGGGGGAAGCTTTCTTT.

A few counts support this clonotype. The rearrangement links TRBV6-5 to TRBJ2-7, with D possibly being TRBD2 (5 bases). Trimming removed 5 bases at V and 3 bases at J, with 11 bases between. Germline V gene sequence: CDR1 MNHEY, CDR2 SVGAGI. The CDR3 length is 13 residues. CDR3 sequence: CASSEDLSYEQYF. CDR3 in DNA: TGTGCCAGCAGTGAGGACTTAAGCTACGAGCAGTACTTC.

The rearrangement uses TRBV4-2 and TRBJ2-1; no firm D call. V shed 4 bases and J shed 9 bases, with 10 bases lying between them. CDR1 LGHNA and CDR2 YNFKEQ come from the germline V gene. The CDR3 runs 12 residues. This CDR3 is CASSPLSGEQFF. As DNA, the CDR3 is TGTGCCAGCAGCCCCCTTTCGGGTGAGCAGTTCTTC.

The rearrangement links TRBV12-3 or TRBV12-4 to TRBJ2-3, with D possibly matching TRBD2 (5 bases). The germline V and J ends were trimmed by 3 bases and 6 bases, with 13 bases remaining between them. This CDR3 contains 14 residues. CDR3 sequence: CASSFEGTWDTQYF. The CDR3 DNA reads TGTGCCAGCAGTTTCGAGGGAACTTGGGATACGCAGTATTTT.

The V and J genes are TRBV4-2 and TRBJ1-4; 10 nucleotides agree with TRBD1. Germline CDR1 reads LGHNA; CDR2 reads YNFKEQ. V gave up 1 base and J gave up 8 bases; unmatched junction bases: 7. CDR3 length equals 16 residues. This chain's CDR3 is CASSQAPGTGDEKLFF. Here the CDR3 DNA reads TGTGCCAGCAGCCAAGCCCCCGGGACAGGGGACGAAAAACTGTTTTTT.

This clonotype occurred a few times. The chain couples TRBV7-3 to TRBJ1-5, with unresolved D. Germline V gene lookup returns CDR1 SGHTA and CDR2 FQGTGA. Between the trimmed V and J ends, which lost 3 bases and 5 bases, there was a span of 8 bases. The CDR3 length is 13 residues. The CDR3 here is CASSFTADQPQHF. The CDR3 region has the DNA TGTGCCAGCAGCTTCACAGCAGATCAGCCCCAGCATTTT.

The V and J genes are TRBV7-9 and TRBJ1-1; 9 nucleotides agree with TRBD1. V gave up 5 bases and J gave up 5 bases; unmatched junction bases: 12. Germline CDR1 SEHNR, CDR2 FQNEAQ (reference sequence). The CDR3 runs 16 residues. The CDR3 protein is CASSRAVTGGYTEAFF. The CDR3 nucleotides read TGTGCCAGCAGCCGAGCTGTGACAGGGGGGTATACTGAAGCTTTCTTT.

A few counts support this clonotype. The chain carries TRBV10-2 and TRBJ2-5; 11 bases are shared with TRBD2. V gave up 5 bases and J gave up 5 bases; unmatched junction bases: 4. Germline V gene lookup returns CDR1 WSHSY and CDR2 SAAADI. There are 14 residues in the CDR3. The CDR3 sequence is CASSPVAGGETQYF. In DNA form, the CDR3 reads TGCGCCAGCAGTCCCGTAGCGGGAGGGGAGACCCAGTACTTC.

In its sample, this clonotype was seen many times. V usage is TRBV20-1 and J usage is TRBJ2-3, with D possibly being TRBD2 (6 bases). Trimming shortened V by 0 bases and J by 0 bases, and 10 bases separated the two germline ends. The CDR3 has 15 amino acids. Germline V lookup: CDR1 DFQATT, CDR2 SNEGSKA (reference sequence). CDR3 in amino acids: CSARDSGSSTDTQYF. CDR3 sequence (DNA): TGCAGTGCTAGAGATAGCGGATCTAGCACAGATACGCAGTATTTT.

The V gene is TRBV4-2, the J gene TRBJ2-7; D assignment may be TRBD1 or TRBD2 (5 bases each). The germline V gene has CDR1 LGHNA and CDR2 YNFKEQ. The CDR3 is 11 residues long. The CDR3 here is CASIPRDGTSV. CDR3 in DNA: TGTGCCAGCATACCCCGGGACGGTACTTCGGTC.

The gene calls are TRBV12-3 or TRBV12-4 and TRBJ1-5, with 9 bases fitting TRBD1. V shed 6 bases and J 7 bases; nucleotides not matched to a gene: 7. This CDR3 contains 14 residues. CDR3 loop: CASSLTGGVQPQHF. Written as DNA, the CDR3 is TGTGCCAGCAGCTTGACAGGGGGAGTACAGCCCCAGCATTTT.

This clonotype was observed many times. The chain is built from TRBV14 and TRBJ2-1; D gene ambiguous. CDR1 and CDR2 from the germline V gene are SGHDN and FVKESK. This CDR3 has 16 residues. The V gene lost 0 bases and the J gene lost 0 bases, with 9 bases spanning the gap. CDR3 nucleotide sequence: TGTGCCAGCAGCCAAGATCTTTTCAGCTCCTACAATGAGCAGTTCTTC. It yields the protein CASSQDLFSSYNEQFF.

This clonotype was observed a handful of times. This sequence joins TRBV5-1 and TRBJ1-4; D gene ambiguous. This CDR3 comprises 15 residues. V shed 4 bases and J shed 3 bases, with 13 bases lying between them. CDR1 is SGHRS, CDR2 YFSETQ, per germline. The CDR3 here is CASSNELGSNEKLFF. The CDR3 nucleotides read TGCGCCAGCAGCAACGAGCTAGGGTCTAATGAAAAACTGTTTTTT.

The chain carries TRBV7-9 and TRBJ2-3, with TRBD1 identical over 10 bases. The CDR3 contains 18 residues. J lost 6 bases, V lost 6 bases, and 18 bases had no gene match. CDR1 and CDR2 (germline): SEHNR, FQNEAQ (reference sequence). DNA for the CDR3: TGTGCCAGCAGACCGCGACCACAGGACAGGGGGACGTATGATACGCAGTATTTT. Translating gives CASRPRPQDRGTYDTQYF.

Written as DNA, the CDR3 is TGTGCCAGCAGTTTTCCTTTGGGCCGAGGGACCGGGGAGCTGTTTTTT. Protein product: CASSFPLGRGTGELFF. The chain links TRBV12-3 or TRBV12-4 to TRBJ2-2, with D possibly TRBD2 on 5 matching bases. There are 16 residues in the CDR3. V lost 3 bases and J 5 bases, leaving 16 bases between the germline ends.

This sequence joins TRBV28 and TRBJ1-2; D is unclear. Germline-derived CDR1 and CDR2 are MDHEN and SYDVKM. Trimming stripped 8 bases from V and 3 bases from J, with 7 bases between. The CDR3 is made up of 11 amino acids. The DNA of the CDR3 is TGTGCCAGCGCAGTCGACTATGGCTACACCTTC. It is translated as CASAVDYGYTF.